The 19 T cell receptor beta chains below come from one sample, sequenced in a study of blood T cells in healthy people across ages. The second PCR ran roughly 6 to 11 cycles with a sample-barcoded 5' primer and J-beta primers. TCRdb redid the calling of the 5' RACE reads with MiXCR, one entry per CDR3 protein. The profile shows roughly 730,000 distinct CDR3 sequences, around 50% of them singletons. Sequencing was done on a sample of blood. Receptors originate from a man in his forties in good health.

The V and J genes are TRBV11-3 and TRBJ2-7, with D unclear. CDR1 and CDR2 (germline): SGHNT, YENEEA. There are 17 residues in the CDR3. Deletions cut 2 bases from V and 10 bases from J, with 27 bases between. The CDR3 here is CASSLNDRVSPQEAQYF. The CDR3 DNA follows: TGTGCCAGCAGCTTAAACGATCGGGTCAGCCCCCAAGAGGCCCAGTACTTC.

The chain recombines TRBV6-2 or TRBV6-3 with TRBJ2-7; the D gene is possibly TRBD2 (6 bases). V was pared by 7 bases and J by 5 bases, with 18 bases between. CDR1 and CDR2 (germline): MNHEY, SVGEGT. The length of the CDR3 is 14 residues. This CDR3 reads CASTKLAPGDEQYF. In nucleotides, the CDR3 is TGTGCCAGCACCAAACTAGCTCCTGGCGACGAGCAGTACTTC.

This clonotype came up once. The V gene is TRBV20-1, the J gene TRBJ2-3; a possible D gene is TRBD1 (6 bases). CDR1 is DFQATT, CDR2 SNEGSKA, per germline (reference sequence). This CDR3 has 12 residues. V was clipped by 7 bases and J by 4 bases, with 12 bases between them. The CDR3 DNA is TGCAGTGTAGGGGGTGTCGCAGATACGCAGTATTTT. Residues: CSVGGVADTQYF.

The gene calls are TRBV20-1 and TRBJ2-7; 7 bases line up with TRBD2. Germline V gene lookup returns CDR1 DFQATT and CDR2 SNEGSKA (reference sequence). CDR3 size: 14 residues. Trimming cost V 3 bases and J 1 base; bases outside gene matches: 6. The DNA of the CDR3 is TGCAGTGCTAGGGGGGGGTCGATGTCCTACGAGCAGTACTTC. Its protein product is CSARGGSMSYEQYF.

The chain combines TRBV5-1 with TRBJ2-3; 9 bases agree with TRBD2. V lost 1 base, J lost 7 bases, and 7 bases stayed unmatched. Per germline, CDR1 SGHRS and CDR2 YFSETQ. The length of the CDR3 is 15 residues. CDR3 sequence: CASSLMAGGPHTQYF. Here the CDR3 DNA reads TGCGCCAGCAGCTTGATGGCGGGAGGGCCTCATACGCAGTATTTT.

The V and J genes are TRBV29-1 and TRBJ2-7, with 9 nucleotides matching TRBD2. The last part of the DNA fits TRBJ2-5 better; the J call may be wrong. This CDR3 comprises 14 residues. The germline V gene encodes CDR1 SQVTM and CDR2 ANQGSEA. CDR3 in amino acids: CSVSSGSGRETQYF. CDR3 DNA sequence: TGCAGCGTTAGTAGCGGGAGTGGGCGAGAGACCCAGTACTTC.

Worth noting for this clonotype: This may be a read error, as it is one base from a much larger clone. The chain has TRBV7-6 and TRBJ1-6; no clear D. Germline-derived CDR1 and CDR2 are SGHVS and FNYEAQ. The CDR3 runs to 12 residues. V gave up 2 bases and J gave up 10 bases, with 6 bases separating them. The CDR3 here is CASSLRKSPLHF. In nucleotides, the CDR3 is TGTGCCAGCAGCTTAAGGAAGTCACCCCTCCACTTT.

The V call is TRBV12-3 or TRBV12-4, the J call TRBJ2-1; 7 bases agree with TRBD1. The CDR3 runs to 13 residues. With V trimmed by 10 bases and J by 2 bases, 5 bases remained unmatched. CDR3: CATTGSPYNEQFF. The CDR3 DNA reads TGTGCCACGACAGGGAGCCCCTACAATGAGCAGTTCTTC.

The V call is TRBV6-6, the J call TRBJ2-1; 10 bases agree with TRBD2. V shed 6 bases and J 4 bases; nucleotides not matched to a gene: 6. There are 15 residues in the CDR3. CDR1 and CDR2 (germline): MNHNY, SVGAGI (reference sequence). CDR3 protein: CASRNRTSGYNEQFF. CDR3 nucleotides: TGTGCCAGCAGAAACCGGACTAGCGGTTACAATGAGCAGTTCTTC.

This chain uses TRBV7-2 with TRBJ1-2; D is uncertain. CDR3 length: 13 residues. V lost 2 bases and J 6 bases, leaving 10 bases between the germline ends. CDR1 is SGHTA, CDR2 FQGNSA, per germline. CDR3 residues: CASSLRQDHGYTF. CDR3 nucleotide sequence: TGTGCCAGCAGCTTACGGCAGGACCATGGCTACACCTTC.

In this sample, this clonotype turned up a few times. This chain links TRBV3-1 with TRBJ1-2; D remains ambiguous. This CDR3 region has 17 residues. Trimming removed 2 bases from V and 0 bases from J, with 16 bases in between. Germline lookup yields CDR1 LGHDT and CDR2 YNNKEL (reference sequence). The CDR3 nucleotides read TGTGCCAGCAGCCAACAGACCGAGGCCAAAGCTAACTATGGCTACACCTTC. This codes for CASSQQTEAKANYGYTF.

The chain combines TRBV20-1 with TRBJ2-5, with D unclear. Trimming removed 4 bases at V and 5 bases at J, with 17 bases between. This CDR3 contains 14 residues. CDR1 and CDR2 (germline): DFQATT, SNEGSKA (reference sequence). CDR3 amino acids: CSATGLSEAETQYF. The CDR3 DNA sequence: TGCAGTGCTACCGGGCTCAGTGAAGCGGAGACCCAGTACTTC.

This chain uses TRBV6-5 with TRBJ1-2, with TRBD1 matching over 10 bases. The germline gives CDR1 MNHEY, CDR2 SVGAGI. The CDR3 totals 16 residues. Trimming took 1 base from V and 7 from J; bases not matched to a gene: 9. The DNA for the CDR3 is TGTGCCAGCAGTTACTTGGGGACAGGGGCTCCGGGTGGCTACACCTTC. It codes for CASSYLGTGAPGGYTF.

The chain combines TRBV18 with TRBJ2-6, with D possibly being TRBD2 (5 bases). CDR3 length equals 15 residues. V was trimmed by 6 bases and J by 0 bases, leaving 9 bases between them. Germline assignment: CDR1 KGHSH and CDR2 LQKENI. This chain's CDR3 is CASSKDYSGANVLTF. CDR3 nucleotides: TGTGCCAGCTCGAAAGACTACTCTGGGGCCAACGTCCTGACTTTC.

This chain connects TRBV7-3 to TRBJ1-2, with D unclear. The CDR3 is made up of 15 amino acids. V shed 5 bases and J shed 5 bases, with 18 bases lying between them. Germline V gives CDR1 SGHTA, CDR2 FQGTGA. CDR3 sequence (DNA): TGTGCCAGCAGCCCAGAGCCCGACTTGGGATATGGCTACACCTTC. Translation gives CASSPEPDLGYGYTF.

The J gene is TRBJ2-5, the V gene TRBV5-5; D might be TRBD1 (5 bases). Matching the DNA end better, TRBJ2-7 makes the J call doubtful. Germline V gives CDR1 SGHKS, CDR2 YYEKEE (reference sequence). This CDR3 is built from 14 residues. CDR3 residues: CASSLAGFGYEQYF. CDR3 DNA sequence: TGTGCCAGCAGCTTGGCAGGGTTTGGCTACGAGCAGTACTTC.

V and J are TRBV4-3 and TRBJ2-7; possible D gene TRBD2, 5 bases. Trimming took 1 base from V and 6 from J, leaving 13 bases between them. The V gene's germline CDR1 is LGHNA and CDR2 YSLEER. CDR3 length: 14 residues. The CDR3 region has the DNA TGCGCCAGCAGCCAAGTCACGGGAACGGCCGAGCAGTACTTC. Protein sequence: CASSQVTGTAEQYF.

This chain connects TRBV10-3 to TRBJ2-1; 12 positions match TRBD2. CDR3 length equals 16 residues. Germline V CDR1 and CDR2: ENHRY, SYGVKD. V lost 5 bases and J lost 7; bases outside the gene matches: 9. Here the CDR3 DNA reads TGTGCCATCAGTAGACCGGCTAGCGGGGGGGTAAATGAGCAGTTCTTC. Protein: CAISRPASGGVNEQFF.

This clonotype was observed a handful of times. V gene TRBV12-3 or TRBV12-4 combines with J gene TRBJ2-5; D is ambiguous. This CDR3 spans 16 amino acids. Trimming pared 6 bases from V and 11 bases from J, leaving 28 bases between. The CDR3 nucleotides are TGTGCCAGCAGCACTTTCCCCTCCACCCGGAACAATGAGCAGTACTTC. It translates to CASSTFPSTRNNEQYF.